Below, 11 T cell receptor beta chains from the same sample are listed, as sequenced in a study of OX40 agonist ivuxolimab in advanced cancers. The data were produced by immunoSEQ multiplex PCR, yet TCRdb's version contains in-frame clones alone and is incomplete. The sample consists of approximately 38,000 clones, 70% to 85% of them appearing once. Sequences were derived from CD4+ or CD8+ T cells sorted from blood, sampled in a trial of the OX40 agonist ivuxolimab. The receptors originated from an adult with an advanced solid tumor such as melanoma, head and neck, liver or kidney cancer.

The chain joins TRBV18 to TRBJ1-1, with D perhaps TRBD1 (6 bases). The CDR3 is 15 amino acids. Trimming pared 5 bases from V and 1 base from J, leaving 14 bases between. Germline V gene data show CDR1 as KGHSH and CDR2 as LQKENI. CDR3 sequence: CASSDRQDKNTEAFF. The CDR3 bases are TGTGCCAGCTCAGATCGACAGGACAAGAACACTGAAGCTTTCTTT.

The chain is built from TRBV6-6 and TRBJ1-2; D is uncertain. The germline V and J ends were trimmed by 5 bases and 6 bases, with 13 bases remaining between them. Germline CDR1 and CDR2: MNHNY and SVGAGI (reference sequence). This CDR3 contains 13 residues. CDR3 in amino acids: CASSIPGVDGYTF. The DNA of the CDR3 is TGTGCCAGCAGTATCCCCGGGGTAGATGGCTACACCTTC.

The rearrangement uses TRBV29-1 and TRBJ2-3; possibly TRBD2 for D (7 bases). CDR3 size: 15 residues. Trimming took 0 bases from V and 5 from J, leaving 15 bases between them. CDR1 SQVTM and CDR2 ANQGSEA come from the germline V gene. The CDR3 spells CSVEDLKGGRDTQYF. The CDR3 DNA reads TGCAGCGTTGAAGATCTTAAGGGGGGGAGAGATACGCAGTATTTT.

This clone was seen only a few times. This sequence joins TRBV13 and TRBJ2-2, with a weak D call TRBD2 (6 bases). Germline-derived CDR1 and CDR2 are PRHDT and FYEKMQ (reference sequence). Trimming left V 2 bases short and J 3 bases short, with 10 bases between. The CDR3 contains 15 residues. This chain's CDR3 is CASSLTGVDTGELFF. As DNA, the CDR3 is TGTGCCAGCAGCTTAACGGGAGTTGACACCGGGGAGCTGTTTTTT.

The chain has TRBV11-2 and TRBJ1-5; 7 bases match TRBD1. The V segment lost 4 bases and the J segment 3 bases; nucleotides outside the gene matches: 3. Germline V gene data show CDR1 as SGHAT and CDR2 as FQNNGV. The CDR3 covers 14 residues. In DNA, the CDR3 is TGTGCCAGCAGCTCAGGGGGGAACAATCAGCCCCAGCATTTT. Translated, it gives CASSSGGNNQPQHF.

V is TRBV9 and J is TRBJ2-5; 10 bases match TRBD2. Germline CDR1 SGDLS, CDR2 YYNGEE. The ends lost 3 bases at V and 1 base at J; junction bases unmatched: 6. This CDR3 has 16 residues. The CDR3 sequence is CASSADGLAAQETQYF. The CDR3 nucleotides read TGTGCCAGCAGCGCAGACGGACTAGCGGCCCAAGAGACCCAGTACTTC.

The chain joins TRBV7-2 to TRBJ2-3; 10 bases agree with TRBD2. Germline V gene sequence: CDR1 SGHTA, CDR2 FQGNSA. The length of the CDR3 is 16 residues. With V trimmed by 1 base and J by 2 bases, 3 bases remained unmatched. The CDR3 sequence: CASSLGLAGYTDTQYF. CDR3 bases: TGTGCCAGCAGCTTAGGACTAGCGGGTTACACAGATACGCAGTATTTT.

This clone was seen more than once but under ten times. The chain has TRBV9 and TRBJ1-1, with a weak D call TRBD1 (5 bases). The CDR3 has 13 residues. CDR1 is SGDLS, CDR2 YYNGEE, per germline. Trimming left V 3 bases short and J 5 bases short, with 11 bases between. The CDR3 spells CASSGSGRTEAFF. CDR3 nucleotides: TGTGCCAGCAGCGGATCAGGGCGGACTGAAGCTTTCTTT.

This clone was observed a handful of times. Written as DNA, the CDR3 is TGCGCCAGCAGCCCCGGGGTTGGTTATGGCTACACCTTC. Translation: CASSPGVGYGYTF. The V and J genes are TRBV5-1 and TRBJ1-2; D is undetermined. Trimming cost V 4 bases and J 5 bases, with 12 bases left between them. The germline V gene has CDR1 SGHRS and CDR2 YFSETQ. The CDR3 has 13 amino acids.

This clone was counted a single time. The chain uses TRBV4-1 and TRBJ1-1; TRBD1 matches at 7 bases. The trim removed 4 bases at V and 0 bases at J, leaving 5 bases unmatched. This CDR3 region has 15 residues. Per germline, CDR1 MGHRA and CDR2 YSYEKL. CDR3 in DNA: TGCGCCAGCAGCCCCACAGGGGAAATGAACACTGAAGCTTTCTTT. Translation gives CASSPTGEMNTEAFF.

The J gene is TRBJ1-2, the V gene TRBV29-1; D uncertain. The CDR3 totals 15 residues. The germline V gene has CDR1 SQVTM and CDR2 ANQGSEA. V lost 5 bases and J lost 4, with 20 bases in between. This CDR3 reads CSVLFQATATYGYTF. The CDR3 nucleotides read TGCAGCGTTCTTTTCCAGGCCACCGCTACCTATGGCTACACCTTC. Supplemented by reference TRBV29-1 and TRBJ1-2, the full variable domain reads SAVISQKPSRDICQRGTSLTIQCQVDSQVTMMFWYRQQPGQSLTLIATANQGSEATYESGFVIDKFPISRPNLTFSTLTVSNMSPEDSSIYLCSVLFQATATYGYTFGSGTRLTVV.